This is a list of T cell receptor beta chains from one sample in a study of tumor-infiltrating lymphocytes in primary liver carcinoma. TCRdb reanalysed the multiplex PCR reads using MiXCR and keeps one entry per CDR3 protein. The sample holds fewer than 250,000 distinct CDR3 sequences, around four fifths seen once. The specimen was tumor tissue from primary liver carcinoma. The receptor set was obtained from a man in his forties with primary liver carcinoma and hepatitis B virus infection. Both conserved end residues are trimmed from each CDR3. Fields, in order: CDR3 protein, V gene, J gene.

ASSQLYIPHRVKTGELF,TRBV4-1,TRBJ2-2
AIKQKGTETF,TRBV10-3,TRBJ1-1
SVDRVETQY,TRBV29-1,TRBJ2-5
SIVGQGDHTGEQF,TRBV29-1,TRBJ2-2
TSSLSGAAEAV,TRBV12-3/TRBV12-4,TRBJ1-1
AGSQEGKYGYT,TRBV4-3,TRBJ1-2
ARSENLMGADVGETQY,TRBV6-1,TRBJ2-5
ASRYKPSGSYEQY,TRBV6-2/TRBV6-3,TRBJ2-7
VSSLRLAGENTQY,TRBV7-8,TRBJ2-3
VSSLLATDTPSH,TRBV12-3/TRBV12-4,TRBJ1-6
SVVGHINHPQH,TRBV29-1,TRBJ1-5
SSSLWGYRDEHY,TRBV11-2,TRBJ2-7
ASSSSMSASYNEQS,TRBV6-5,TRBJ2-1
AIERGVDGYT,TRBV12-3/TRBV12-4,TRBJ1-2
VSRANGSGTDTQY,TRBV10-1,TRBJ2-3
ASGENYDQN,TRBV10-2,TRBJ2-7
AISSRQADKQY,TRBV5-4,TRBJ2-3
ASSLGNYGYT,TRBV7-9,TRBJ1-2
SVAGAREQY,TRBV29-1,TRBJ2-7
SVEGGPGITGTLY,TRBV29-1,TRBJ2-3
ASSSALSNTQY,TRBV6-2/TRBV6-3,TRBJ2-3
ASSGIWVRTEAF,TRBV6-6,TRBJ1-1
ASSMGGDRGNSLSGANVLT,TRBV11-2,TRBJ2-6
DSSQDLGTRGCTQY,TRBV4-2,TRBJ2-3